The rows below give T cell receptor beta chains drawn from one sample of a study of T-cell memory formation after mild COVID-19. MiXCR was run by TCRdb on the 5' RACE reads, yielding one entry per CDR3 protein. The sample lists approximately 260,000 distinct CDR3 sequences; 15% to 20% were seen once. Sequenced: PBMCs or a T cell subset sorted from them (not recorded which). These receptor sequences come from a man younger than 30 who had mild COVID-19 (a few samples of this study predate the infection). Cell type and time point are not known. CDR3s include the opening cysteine and the closing phenylalanine or tryptophan. D genes are given only for firm matches. Part of the rows lack a size; the others show once, few, many or a class for expanded clones.

d_call: NA
j_call: TRBJ1-6
v_call: TRBV20-1
clone_size: few
cdr3_nt: TGCAGTGCTAGAGATTTTGGAAGGGGGGACTCACCCCTCCACTTT
cdr3_aa: CSARDFGRGDSPLHF

d_call: NA
j_call: TRBJ1-6
v_call: TRBV20-1
clone_size: NA
cdr3_nt: TGCAGTGCTAGCTCGGGGACACCCCTCCACTTT
cdr3_aa: CSASSGTPLHF

d_call: TRBD1
j_call: TRBJ1-5
v_call: TRBV6-1
clone_size: few
cdr3_nt: TGTGCCAGCGCCACGGGACAGGGCGGGCAGCCCCAGCATTTT
cdr3_aa: CASATGQGGQPQHF

d_call: NA
j_call: TRBJ2-3
v_call: TRBV5-1
clone_size: few
cdr3_nt: TGCGCCAGCAGCTTGGACAGCGGCACAGATACGCAGTATTTT
cdr3_aa: CASSLDSGTDTQYF

d_call: NA
j_call: TRBJ2-2
v_call: TRBV12-3/TRBV12-4
clone_size: few
cdr3_nt: TGTGCCAGCAGTTACGGGGAGCGCCCCCTGAACACCGGGGAGCTGTTTTTT
cdr3_aa: CASSYGERPLNTGELFF

d_call: NA
j_call: TRBJ1-6
v_call: TRBV20-1
clone_size: NA
cdr3_nt: TGCAGTGCTAGAAGCAGCGCCGATTCACCCCTCCACTTT
cdr3_aa: CSARSSADSPLHF

d_call: NA
j_call: TRBJ2-7
v_call: TRBV7-8
clone_size: many
cdr3_nt: TGTGCCAGCAGCTTTCAGGGGGGGCGGTACGAGCAGTACTTC
cdr3_aa: CASSFQGGRYEQYF

d_call: TRBD1
j_call: TRBJ1-5
v_call: TRBV6-6
clone_size: few
cdr3_nt: TGTGCCAGCAGTCAGCAAACAGGGGGTGGTCAGCCCCAGCATTTT
cdr3_aa: CASSQQTGGGQPQHF

d_call: TRBD1
j_call: TRBJ2-1
v_call: TRBV20-1
clone_size: NA
cdr3_nt: TGCAGTGCTAGAGGGACAGGGAAGGTGACCTACAATGAGCAGTTCTTC
cdr3_aa: CSARGTGKVTYNEQFF

d_call: NA
j_call: TRBJ2-5
v_call: TRBV10-1
clone_size: few
cdr3_nt: TGCGCCAGCAGTGAAGGTATCCAAGAGACCCAGTACTTC
cdr3_aa: CASSEGIQETQYF

d_call: TRBD1
j_call: TRBJ1-1
v_call: TRBV30
clone_size: NA
cdr3_nt: TGTGCCACACGGGGACAGCCGAACACTGAAGCTTTCTTT
cdr3_aa: CATRGQPNTEAFF

d_call: NA
j_call: TRBJ1-3
v_call: TRBV2
clone_size: few
cdr3_nt: TGTGCCAGCAAGCCGGGTTTCTCTGGAAACACCATATATTTT
cdr3_aa: CASKPGFSGNTIYF

d_call: NA
j_call: TRBJ2-2
v_call: TRBV2
clone_size: few
cdr3_nt: TGTGCCAGCAGGCCGGACGCCGGGGAGCTGTTTTTT
cdr3_aa: CASRPDAGELFF

d_call: TRBD1
j_call: TRBJ1-4
v_call: TRBV6-5
clone_size: few
cdr3_nt: TGTGCCAGCAGACAGGACAGGGGGCGGGAAAAACTGTTTTTT
cdr3_aa: CASRQDRGREKLFF